This is a list of T cell receptor beta chains from one sample in a study of T cell changes during pregnancy in multiple sclerosis. Measured with immunoSEQ multiplex PCR; TCRdb has only the in-frame clones, and not every one. The sample includes tens of thousands of clones, around 92% of them seen just once. The source was CD8+ T cells from peripheral blood mononuclear cells, collected in the third trimester of pregnancy. These receptors came from a female donor in good health, enrolled as a control in a pregnancy study. Both conserved end residues are part of each CDR3. D genes are given only for firm matches. Size is omitted from some rows. Given values are once, few, many or a class for expanded clones.

J,D,V,size,CDR3,DNA
TRBJ1-6,.,TRBV7-9,.,CASSLGGNSPLHF,TGTGCCAGCAGCTTAGGCGGTAATTCACCCCTCCACTTT
TRBJ2-7,TRBD2,TRBV5-1,.,CASSLSASGGYLREQYF,TGCGCCAGCAGCTTGTCGGCTAGCGGGGGGTATTTGCGAGAGCAGTACTTC
TRBJ1-2,TRBD1,TRBV6-5,.,CASSPTGLSYGYTF,TGTGCCAGCAGTCCGACAGGGTTGAGTTATGGCTACACCTTC
TRBJ1-4,TRBD1,TRBV7-9,.,CASSLVDREGSEKLFF,TGTGCCAGCAGCTTAGTGGACAGGGAGGGTTCCGAAAAACTGTTTTTT
TRBJ1-1,.,TRBV21-1,.,CASSKAPGNTEAFF,TGTGCCAGCAGCAAAGCTCCGGGGAACACTGAAGCTTTCTTT
TRBJ1-1,.,TRBV27,.,CASSLSIPKTGYTEAFF,TGTGCCAGCAGTTTATCGATCCCGAAAACGGGGTACACTGAAGCTTTCTTT
TRBJ1-2,TRBD1,TRBV4-3,.,CASTQGFGYGYTF,TGCGCCAGCACACAGGGGTTTGGGTATGGCTACACCTTC
TRBJ1-2,TRBD1,TRBV19,once,CASTGSAGGYGYTF,TGTGCCAGTACGGGTTCGGCAGGGGGTTATGGCTACACCTTC
TRBJ2-5,TRBD2,TRBV6-5,.,CASSYSVAGGGETQYF,TGTGCCAGCAGTTACTCGGTAGCGGGGGGCGGGGAGACCCAGTACTTC
TRBJ2-1,TRBD2,TRBV4-3,.,CASSQGTSGAYNEQFF,TGCGCCAGCAGCCAAGGGACTAGCGGGGCGTACAATGAGCAGTTCTTC
TRBJ1-2,.,TRBV6-5,.,CASSYAGRVGYTF,TGTGCCAGCAGTTATGCAGGGCGAGTTGGCTACACCTTC
TRBJ2-7,.,TRBV15,once,CATSRVRGGYEQYF,TGTGCCACCAGCAGAGTTCGAGGGGGCTACGAGCAGTACTTC
TRBJ1-5,.,TRBV2,.,CASSVRSNQPQHF,TGTGCCAGCAGTGTACGGAGCAATCAGCCCCAGCATTTT
TRBJ2-7,TRBD1,TRBV5-1,.,CASRPGQGYGQYF,TGCGCCAGCAGACCGGGACAGGGCTACGGGCAGTACTTC
TRBJ1-1,.,TRBV5-4,.,CASSSRDSANTEAFF,TGTGCCAGCAGCTCCCGGGACTCGGCGAACACTGAAGCTTTCTTT
TRBJ1-1,TRBD1,TRBV5-1,.,CASKQGEDTEAFF,TGCGCCAGTAAACAGGGGGAGGACACTGAAGCTTTCTTT
TRBJ2-7,TRBD2,TRBV30,.,CAWSVVRSVQRGGTYEQYF,TGTGCCTGGAGTGTAGTTCGGAGCGTTCAGCGGGGGGGTACCTACGAGCAGTACTTC
TRBJ1-2,TRBD1,TRBV4-2,.,CASSDSDRGNYGYTF,TGTGCCAGCAGCGATTCGGACAGGGGGAACTATGGCTACACCTTC
TRBJ2-1,TRBD1,TRBV27,.,CASSLLDRGKGEMKYEQFF,TGTGCCAGCAGTTTACTTGACAGGGGTAAGGGGGAGATGAAGTATGAGCAGTTCTTC
TRBJ2-7,.,TRBV7-2,once,CASSWIGGAYEQYF,TGTGCCAGCAGCTGGATAGGGGGGGCCTACGAGCAGTACTTC
TRBJ2-2,.,TRBV27,.,CASSFILSDSAKGAGELFF,TGTGCCAGCAGTTTTATATTATCGGATTCGGCGAAGGGAGCCGGGGAGCTGTTTTTT
TRBJ2-7,TRBD1,TRBV29-1,.,CSALGQAPYEQYF,TGCAGCGCCTTGGGACAGGCTCCGTACGAGCAGTACTTC
TRBJ1-1,.,TRBV11-2,.,CASSTQERLNTEAFF,TGTGCCAGCAGCACCCAGGAACGGCTGAACACTGAAGCTTTCTTT
TRBJ2-7,TRBD1,TRBV6-1,.,CASSASDRGLYEQYF,TGTGCCAGCAGTGCTTCGGACAGGGGGCTTTATGAGCAGTACTTC
TRBJ1-5,TRBD1,TRBV2,.,CASRTGDRDQPQHF,TGTGCCAGCAGGACCGGGGACAGAGATCAGCCCCAGCATTTT
TRBJ1-1,.,TRBV19,few,CASTGGRTEAFF,TGTGCCAGTACCGGGGGGCGGACTGAAGCTTTCTTT
TRBJ1-5,.,TRBV21-1,.,CASSTRGQYSNQPQHF,TGTGCCAGCAGTACCAGGGGGCAGTATAGCAATCAGCCCCAGCATTTT
TRBJ2-2,.,TRBV5-4,.,CASSPSENTGELFF,TGTGCCAGCAGCCCTAGCGAGAACACCGGGGAGCTGTTTTTT
TRBJ2-7,TRBD2,TRBV6-5,.,CASSPIAGGLGEQYF,TGTGCCAGCAGCCCTATAGCGGGGGGGCTGGGCGAGCAGTACTTC
TRBJ1-6,.,TRBV27,.,CASSSIELSPLHF,TGTGCCAGCAGTTCGATAGAACTGTCACCCCTCCACTTT
TRBJ1-3,.,TRBV4-3,.,CASSPRESRDTIYF,TGCGCCAGCAGCCCAAGGGAGTCTCGGGACACCATATATTTT
TRBJ2-2,TRBD2,TRBV9,few,CASSSLALAGPGTGELFF,TGTGCCAGCAGCTCGCTAGCCCTAGCGGGGCCGGGGACCGGGGAGCTGTTTTTT
TRBJ1-1,TRBD1,TRBV27,.,CASSWTGNTEAFF,TGTGCCAGCAGTTGGACAGGGAACACTGAAGCTTTCTTT
TRBJ2-7,.,TRBV7-2,once,CASSLGQITYEQYF,TGTGCCAGCAGCTTAGGACAGATCACCTACGAGCAGTACTTC
TRBJ1-6,.,TRBV7-6,.,CASSSGGVFSPLHF,TGTGCCAGCAGCTCGGGTGGAGTCTTTTCACCCCTCCACTTT
TRBJ2-2,TRBD1,TRBV7-9,.,CASSPRGQGSGELFF,TGTGCCAGCAGTCCAAGGGGACAGGGAAGCGGGGAGCTGTTTTTT
TRBJ2-6,.,TRBV29-1,.,CSVDDRPHPTSGANVLTF,TGCAGCGTTGATGACAGGCCCCACCCAACCTCTGGGGCCAACGTCCTGACTTTC
TRBJ2-1,.,TRBV4-1,.,CASSRSGGPLSYNEQFF,TGCGCCAGCAGCCGATCGGGGGGCCCCCTCTCCTACAATGAGCAGTTCTTC
TRBJ1-2,TRBD1,TRBV5-6,once,CASSLGLGTGLRINGYTF,TGTGCCAGCAGCTTGGGGTTAGGGACAGGGCTGCGGATTAATGGCTACACCTTC
TRBJ1-5,TRBD1,TRBV2,.,CASSTGQEPNQPQHF,TGTGCCAGCAGTACCGGACAGGAGCCCAATCAGCCCCAGCATTTT